The sequence of this T cell receptor (beta chain) was determined in a study of cytomegalovirus exposure and HLA in healthy donors. Study-wide background: Across more than 350 genotyped donors, 81% landed in the Caucasian-associated ancestry cluster. Overall study results and limits: Among TCR beta chains, those listed as cytomegalovirus-associated numbered some 170. The productive fraction for most TCR beta V segments was about 87% or about 30% in an earlier analysis. Excluded: some indistinguishable V segments such as TRBV6-2 and TRBV6-3.

PCR was performed using 60 Vbeta and 13 Jbeta primers. The protocol was immunoSEQ multiplex PCR, while the TCRdb copy is restricted to in-frame clones and leaves out a portion. Recorded for this sample: around 75,000 clones. Concerning this clone: As yet, its antigen is unknown.

Between the trimmed V and J ends, which lost 4 bases and 4 bases, there was a span of 16 bases. From germline, CDR1 is SGHVS and CDR2 FQNEAQ. This CDR3 has 15 amino acids. This chain links TRBV7-8 with TRBJ1-2; the D gene is possibly TRBD1 (6 bases). What was sequenced was PBMCs. The origin of this receptor is a man in his fifties or sixties in good health and CMV-seropositive. For the CDR3, the DNA is TGTGCCAGCAGCTCCCCCAAAGGGGGACCCTATGGCTACACCTTC. Encoded protein: CASSSPKGGPYGYTF.